Shown below are 23 T cell receptor beta chains from a single sample sequenced in a study of low-dose radiotherapy and immunotherapy resistance in tumors. Time point described: before trial treatment. Gene-specific TRAV and TRBV primers were used for first-strand cDNA, covering alpha and beta chains. The authors amplified TCRs for about 20 PCR cycles with a constant-region primer and a V-primer adapter. MiXCR, run by TCRdb on the reads, gives a single entry per CDR3 protein. The sample includes some 88,000 distinct CDR3 sequences, around 9.2% of them seen just once. Sequenced here: PBMCs, sampled before treatment. The receptors come from a male donor with prostate cancer.

In this sample, this clonotype turned up many times. The chain uses TRBV12-3 or TRBV12-4 and TRBJ2-6; D remains ambiguous. This CDR3 has 14 amino acids. With 6 bases removed from V and 1 base from J, the gap between germline ends came to 7 bases. The CDR3 sequence: CASRKISGANVLTF. Written as DNA, the CDR3 is TGTGCCAGCAGGAAGATTTCTGGGGCCAACGTCCTGACTTTC.

Ten or more counts support this clonotype. V and J are TRBV28 and TRBJ2-7, with TRBD1 identical over 10 bases. J gave up 9 bases and V 5 bases, and 4 bases lay outside the gene matches. Germline CDR1 and CDR2: MDHEN and SYDVKM. CDR3 length equals 12 residues. The CDR3 DNA sequence: TGTGCCAGCAGTCAAGGACAGGGGGGGCAGTACTTC. It yields the protein CASSQGQGGQYF.

This clonotype has at least ten counts. The V gene is TRBV6-2 or TRBV6-3, the J gene TRBJ2-1; 7 nucleotides align to TRBD2. The CDR3 has 18 residues. Germline loops: CDR1 MNHEY, CDR2 SVGEGT. With 3 bases clipped from V and 0 bases from J, the junction kept 11 bases outside the gene matches. DNA for the CDR3: TGTGCCAGCAGTTATTTGGAGCGGGGAGAGAGCTCCTACAATGAGCAGTTCTTC. Protein: CASSYLERGESSYNEQFF.

This clonotype came up many times. V usage is TRBV6-1 and J usage is TRBJ1-2; D is uncertain. The germline V and J ends were trimmed by 2 bases and 5 bases, with 9 bases remaining between them. Looked up from germline, CDR1 is MNHNS and CDR2 is SASEGT. This CDR3 contains 13 residues. This chain's CDR3 is CASSERPGYGYTF. The CDR3 region has the DNA TGTGCCAGCAGTGAAAGGCCTGGGTATGGCTACACCTTC.

This clonotype was seen many times. This chain links TRBV9 with TRBJ1-3; D ambiguous. Germline CDR1 is SGDLS and CDR2 is YYNGEE. The CDR3 spans 15 residues. V lost 4 bases, J lost 0 bases, and 11 bases lay in between. As DNA, the CDR3 is TGTGCCAGCAGCACCTCTGGGATCTCTGGAAACACCATATATTTT. Residues: CASSTSGISGNTIYF.

By proportion, this clonotype is medium-sized. The germline gene is not matched at one end of the junction; a read error may be the cause. This rearrangement joins TRBV5-1 to TRBJ2-2; 8 bases line up with TRBD2. The CDR3 runs to 14 residues. Germline values: CDR1 SGHRS, CDR2 YFSETQ. The CDR3 region has the DNA TGTGCCAGCAGCTTAGCGGGAAACACCGGGGAGCTGTTTTTT. Encoded protein: CASSLAGNTGELFF.

This clonotype occurred many times. This chain joins TRBV29-1 and TRBJ1-2, with D possibly matching TRBD1 (5 bases). The CDR3 length is 13 residues. Per germline, CDR1 SQVTM and CDR2 ANQGSEA. V lost 3 bases and J 8 bases, leaving 16 bases between the germline ends. The CDR3, as DNA: TGCAGCGTTGACCGACGCGACAGCGTCGGCTACACCTTC. As protein: CSVDRRDSVGYTF.

This clonotype occurred many times. V is TRBV7-2 and J is TRBJ2-5; 7 nucleotides align to TRBD2. Germline V gene lookup returns CDR1 SGHTA and CDR2 FQGNSA. V lost 5 bases to trimming and J lost 2 bases; unmatched junction nucleotides: 14. The CDR3 runs 17 residues. The CDR3 protein is CASSLSGRDYSQETQYF. The DNA of the CDR3 is TGTGCCAGCAGCCTATCTGGGAGGGATTACTCACAAGAGACCCAGTACTTC.

This clonotype was seen at least ten times. The chain couples TRBV7-2 to TRBJ1-2, with D perhaps matching TRBD1 (6 bases). V was trimmed by 2 bases and J by 6 bases, leaving 13 bases between them. CDR1 is SGHTA, CDR2 FQGNSA, per germline. The CDR3 has 14 residues. The CDR3 loop is CASSLPTGLDGYTF. DNA for the CDR3: TGTGCCAGCAGCTTACCGACAGGCCTGGATGGCTACACCTTC. The whole variable domain, filled in from reference TRBV7-2 and TRBJ1-2, reads GAGVSQSPSNKVTEKGKDVELRCDPISGHTALYWYRQSLGQGLEFLIYFQGNSAPDKSGLPSDRFSAERTGGSVSTLTIQRTQQEDSAVYLCASSLPTGLDGYTFGSGTRLTVV.

This clonotype was picked up many times. The gene calls are TRBV29-1 and TRBJ2-3, with a weak D call TRBD1 (5 bases). This CDR3 has 15 residues. CDR1 and CDR2 from the germline V gene are SQVTM and ANQGSEA. The V end was cut by 2 bases, the J end by 1 base, with 13 bases between. CDR3 sequence: CSVEKGTGGTDTQYF. CDR3 in DNA: TGCAGCGTTGAAAAGGGTACAGGAGGCACAGATACGCAGTATTTT.

Many counts were recorded for this clonotype. The CDR3 bases are TGTGCCAGTAGTCCCTTGACTAGCGGGACCGGGCGGGACATTCAGTACTTC. This encodes CASSPLTSGTGRDIQYF. The chain combines TRBV19 with TRBJ2-4, with 11 bases fitting TRBD2. The CDR3 loop spans 17 amino acids. With V trimmed by 5 bases and J by 8 bases, 14 bases remained unmatched. Germline loops: CDR1 LNHDA, CDR2 SQIVND (reference sequence).

On this clonotype: A far more abundant clone sits one base away, making this likely a read error. V is TRBV13 and J is TRBJ1-1; D is uncertain. Germline-derived CDR1 and CDR2 are PRHDT and FYEKMQ (reference sequence). Trimming took off 7 bases at V and 1 base at J, with 13 bases between the two ends. The CDR3 is made up of 14 amino acids. The DNA of the CDR3 is TGTGCCAGCACCCTCGCACAGCGGAACACTGAAGCTTTCTTT. This gives the protein CASTLAQRNTEAFF.

This clonotype was counted ten times or more. The V gene is TRBV9, the J gene TRBJ2-5, with a possible D match to TRBD1 (6 bases). Trimming took 6 bases from V and 5 from J, leaving 20 bases between them. The CDR3 extends over 15 amino acids. Germline V gene sequence: CDR1 SGDLS, CDR2 YYNGEE. The CDR3 DNA follows: TGTGCCAGCAACTCCGGACAGTCCGCCAGGGAGACCCAGTACTTC. Amino acids: CASNSGQSARETQYF.

The chain employs TRBV24-1 and TRBJ2-1; 9 nucleotides match TRBD2. This CDR3 spans 12 amino acids. V dropped 9 bases and J dropped 5; count of bases not matched to a gene: 1. CDR1 and CDR2 (germline): KGHDR, SFDVKD. The CDR3 nucleotides are TGTGCCACCCGACTAGCGGACAATGAGCAGTTCTTC. It is translated as CATRLADNEQFF.

This clonotype was observed at least ten times. CDR3 amino acids: CSVDLGITDTQYF. In nucleotides, the CDR3 is TGCAGCGTTGATCTCGGAATTACAGATACGCAGTATTTT. V and J are TRBV29-1 and TRBJ2-3, with D uncertain. The CDR3 consists of 13 residues. Deletions cut 3 bases from V and 3 bases from J, with 10 bases between. Germline CDR1 reads SQVTM; CDR2 reads ANQGSEA.

Many counts were recorded for this clonotype. The chain recombines TRBV29-1 with TRBJ2-7; D remains unclear. This CDR3 is 13 amino acids long. Trimming left V 4 bases short and J 3 bases short, with 13 bases between. Germline V gene sequence: CDR1 SQVTM, CDR2 ANQGSEA. The chain's CDR3 is CSVVKFGYYEQYF. The CDR3 DNA sequence: TGCAGCGTTGTCAAATTCGGCTACTACGAGCAGTACTTC.

This chain links TRBV3-1 with TRBJ1-4, with a tentative D call TRBD1 (5 bases). Germline V lookup: CDR1 LGHDT, CDR2 YNNKEL (reference sequence). V was shortened by 4 bases and J by 3 bases, with 12 bases between the two germline ends. CDR3 length equals 15 residues. The CDR3 region is CASSRAGTANEKLFF. In DNA form, the CDR3 reads TGTGCCAGCAGCCGTGCCGGGACGGCTAATGAAAAACTGTTTTTT.

As concerns this clonotype: At one of its ends the junction is not consistent with the germline gene, which may arise from a read error. The genes are TRBV3-1 and TRBJ2-7; D may be TRBD2 (5 bases). Germline-derived CDR1 and CDR2 are LGHDT and YNNKEL (reference sequence). This CDR3 spans 15 amino acids. The CDR3 is CASRQGLRPGDEQYF. The CDR3 nucleotides are TGTGCCAGCAGGCAAGGTCTCCGGCCCGGGGACGAGCAGTACTTC.

V and J are TRBV18 and TRBJ2-1; 13 nucleotides line up with TRBD2. The V gene end was trimmed by 4 bases and the J gene end by 5 bases; junction bases not matched to a gene: 5. The germline V gene has CDR1 KGHSH and CDR2 LQKENI. The CDR3 loop spans 16 amino acids. The CDR3 DNA reads as TGTGCCAGCTCACTTACCGGGACTAGCGGGAACAATGAGCAGTTCTTC. It codes for CASSLTGTSGNNEQFF.

This clonotype has at least ten counts. The chain employs TRBV5-5 and TRBJ2-1; D might be TRBD1 or TRBD2, each matching 5 bases. Germline V CDR1 and CDR2: SGHKS, YYEKEE (reference sequence). Trimming shortened V by 4 bases and J by 5 bases, and 13 bases separated the two germline ends. The CDR3 extends over 14 amino acids. The CDR3 is CASSPRDGNNEQFF. CDR3 coding DNA: TGTGCCAGCAGCCCCCGGGACGGGAACAATGAGCAGTTCTTC.

This clonotype was seen repeatedly, ten times or more. This rearrangement joins TRBV20-1 to TRBJ2-7; D is possibly TRBD1 (7 bases). Germline V gives CDR1 DFQATT, CDR2 SNEGSKA (reference sequence). Trimming removed 6 bases from V and 5 bases from J, with 20 bases in between. This CDR3 comprises 14 residues. The CDR3 region has the DNA TGCAGTGCCGAGGGCGGCAGGGGGAGGAACGAGCAGTACTTC. Its translation: CSAEGGRGRNEQYF.

A note on this clonotype: A junction end diverges from the germline sequence, so it may reflect a read error. The chain recombines TRBV15 with TRBJ2-3; TRBD1 matches 8 bases. This CDR3 has 13 amino acids. Per germline, CDR1 LNHNV and CDR2 YYDKDF (reference sequence). The CDR3 sequence is CATSSISGGGMHF. The CDR3 DNA reads as TGTGCCACCAGCAGCATATCAGGGGGCGGCATGCATTTT.

In its sample, this clonotype was seen many times. The V call is TRBV5-5, the J call TRBJ2-2, with TRBD2 as a possible D gene (7 bases). The CDR3 consists of 13 residues. The germline V gene has CDR1 SGHKS and CDR2 YYEKEE (reference sequence). V shed 7 bases and J shed 6 bases, with 13 bases lying between them. The CDR3 DNA sequence: TGTGCCAGCTCTAGGGGGGGAGCCGGGGAGCTGTTTTTT. Amino acid sequence: CASSRGGAGELFF.